These T cell receptor beta chains were read from a single sample in a study of blood T cell repertoires in COVID-19. The protocol was immunoSEQ multiplex PCR, while the TCRdb copy is restricted to in-frame clones and leaves out a portion. There are fewer than 250,000 clones in the sample; 80% occur only once, and around 7% lies in the top ten. Material for sequencing was PBMCs or T cells enriched from blood (not recorded which). These receptor sequences come from a woman between 40 and 55 years old with acute COVID-19. Each CDR3 is given with its conserved first and last residue. The D gene is left open where the match is weak. Rows may omit the clone size; those that give it use once, few, many or a size class.

J gene | D gene | clone size | V gene | CDR3 protein | CDR3 DNA
TRBJ1-5 | NA | once | TRBV13 | CASSFGRGSNQPQHF | TGTGCCAGCAGCTTCGGCAGGGGAAGCAATCAGCCCCAGCATTTT
TRBJ2-1 | NA | few | TRBV10-3 | CAISVGTLGNEQFF | TGTGCCATCAGTGTCGGGACTCTGGGCAATGAGCAGTTCTTC
TRBJ2-5 | TRBD2 | few | TRBV5-1 | CASSPVAGGETQYF | TGCGCCAGCAGCCCGGTAGCGGGAGGAGAGACCCAGTACTTC
TRBJ1-6 | TRBD1 | NA | TRBV29-1 | CSVGTGGNSPLHF | TGCAGCGTAGGGACAGGGGGGAATTCACCCCTCCACTTT
TRBJ2-7 | NA | NA | TRBV7-8 | CASSLASAGGVTSYEQYF | TGTGCCAGCAGCTTAGCGTCGGCCGGCGGGGTTACCTCCTACGAGCAGTACTTC
TRBJ2-6 | TRBD1 | NA | TRBV7-6 | CASSSDRGLAGANVLTF | TGTGCCAGCAGCTCGGACAGGGGGCTGGCTGGGGCCAACGTCCTGACTTTC
TRBJ1-1 | TRBD1 | NA | TRBV18 | CASSPGTGEFTEAFF | TGTGCCAGCTCGCCCGGGACAGGGGAGTTCACTGAAGCTTTCTTT
TRBJ2-7 | NA | many | TRBV28 | CASSLIGPYEQYF | TGTGCCAGCAGTTTAATTGGCCCTTACGAGCAGTACTTC
TRBJ1-3 | TRBD1 | few | TRBV7-9 | CASSLITGDPGNTIYF | TGTGCCAGCAGCTTAATTACAGGGGATCCTGGAAACACCATATATTTT
TRBJ1-2 | TRBD1 | once | TRBV10-1 | CASSGQGLGYTF | TGCGCCAGCAGTGGACAGGGTCTAGGCTACACCTTC
TRBJ1-4 | NA | NA | TRBV5-1 | CASRAGHEKLFF | TGCGCCAGCAGGGCAGGGCACGAAAAACTGTTTTTT
TRBJ2-2 | NA | NA | TRBV9 | CASSSHGFSGGELFF | TGTGCCAGCAGCTCTCATGGGTTCAGCGGCGGGGAGCTGTTTTTT
TRBJ2-1 | NA | NA | TRBV3-1/TRBV3-2 | CASSPQGGYNEQFF | TGTGCCAGCAGCCCCCAAGGGGGATACAATGAGCAGTTCTTC
TRBJ1-3 | NA | NA | TRBV9 | CASSAIGNTIYF | TGTGCCAGCAGCGCTATTGGAAACACCATATATTTT
TRBJ1-5 | TRBD1 | NA | TRBV28 | CASSDRVDQPQHF | TGTGCCAGCAGTGACAGGGTAGATCAGCCCCAGCATTTT
TRBJ1-4 | NA | few | TRBV4-2 | CASSQSPWGANEKLFF | TGTGCCAGCAGCCAATCCCCGTGGGGAGCTAATGAAAAACTGTTTTTT